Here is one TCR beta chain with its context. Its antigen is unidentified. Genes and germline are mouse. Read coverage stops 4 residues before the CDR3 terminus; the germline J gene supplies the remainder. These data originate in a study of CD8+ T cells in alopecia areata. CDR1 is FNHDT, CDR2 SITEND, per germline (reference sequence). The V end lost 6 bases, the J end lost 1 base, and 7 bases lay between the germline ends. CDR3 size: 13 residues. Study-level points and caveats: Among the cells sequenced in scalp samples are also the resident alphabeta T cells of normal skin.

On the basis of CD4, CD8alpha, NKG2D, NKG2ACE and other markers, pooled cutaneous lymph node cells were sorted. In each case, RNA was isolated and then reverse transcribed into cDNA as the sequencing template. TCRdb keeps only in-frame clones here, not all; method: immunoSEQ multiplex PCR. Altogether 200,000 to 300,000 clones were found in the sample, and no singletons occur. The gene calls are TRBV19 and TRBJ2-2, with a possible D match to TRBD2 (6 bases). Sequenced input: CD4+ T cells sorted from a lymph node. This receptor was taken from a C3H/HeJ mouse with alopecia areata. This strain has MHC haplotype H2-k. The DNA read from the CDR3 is TGTGCCAGCATTGGGGGAAACACCGGG. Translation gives CASIGGNTG. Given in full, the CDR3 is CASIGGNTGQLYF.